These 25 T cell receptor beta chains originate from one sample sequenced in a study of tumor-infiltrating lymphocytes in oesophageal squamous cell carcinoma. In TCRdb, the PCR reads were re-called with MiXCR into one record per CDR3 protein. This sample has more than 10,000 distinct CDR3 sequences; 50% to 55% occur once, and the top ten carry 25% to 30%. Sequencing was performed on esophageal tumor tissue. Receptors were obtained from a female donor with esophageal squamous cell carcinoma.

Details on this clonotype: It may be a read error: a sequence one base away is much more abundant. V usage is TRBV5-1 and J usage is TRBJ2-2; the D call may be TRBD1 or TRBD2 (5 bases each). The CDR3 has 14 amino acids. The germline V gene encodes CDR1 SGHRS and CDR2 YFSETQ. For the CDR3, the DNA is TGCGCCAGCAGTAAAGGGGTATCCACCGGGGAGCCGTTTTTT. This translates into CASSKGVSTGEPFF.

The CDR3 sequence: CAISAQGTGNYGYTF. The DNA of the CDR3 is TGTGCCATCAGTGCCCAAGGGACAGGGAACTATGGCTACACCTTC. V and J are TRBV10-3 and TRBJ2-7; TRBD1 matches 9 bases. The DNA end is a closer match to TRBJ1-2, so the J assignment may be wrong. The CDR3 has 15 residues. CDR1 and CDR2 from the germline V gene are ENHRY and SYGVKD.

The V and J genes are TRBV7-6 and TRBJ2-3; D is uncertain. With the DNA end fitting TRBJ2-5 better, the J assignment may be wrong. Germline lookup yields CDR1 SGHVS and CDR2 FNYEAQ. The CDR3 consists of 13 residues. The CDR3 DNA reads as TGTGCCAGCAGCCCTACCCCGCGGGAGACCCAGTACTTC. Its translation: CASSPTPRETQYF.

The rearrangement uses TRBV7-2 and TRBJ2-3; 8 positions agree with TRBD2. The CDR3 contains 15 residues. CDR1 and CDR2 from the germline V gene are SGHTA and FQGNSA. With 1 base clipped from V and 7 bases from J, the junction kept 7 bases outside the gene matches. CDR3 amino acids: CASSLGREGLNTQYF. For the CDR3, the DNA is TGTGCCAGCAGCTTAGGACGGGAGGGCCTAAATACGCAGTATTTT.

This clonotype has only a few counts. With a much larger clone just one base away, this may be a read error. The genes are TRBV10-3 and TRBJ2-5; D is possibly TRBD1 (6 bases). Germline assignment: CDR1 ENHRY and CDR2 SYGVKD. V lost 6 bases to trimming and J lost 11 bases, with 25 bases between them. This CDR3 has 15 residues. The CDR3 spells CAISSGWTAFNEQYF. CDR3 nucleotides: TGTGCCATCAGCTCAGGCTGGACAGCCTTCAATGAGCAGTACTTC.

The gene calls are TRBV10-3 and TRBJ2-3; TRBD2 aligns across 7 bases. The J call could be wrong; TRBJ2-1 is a better fit for the DNA end. CDR1 is ENHRY, CDR2 SYGVKD, per germline. The CDR3 runs 14 residues. The CDR3 sequence is CAISSGDLAGEQFF. CDR3 nucleotides: TGTGCCATCAGTAGCGGGGACTTAGCGGGTGAGCAGTTCTTC.

V gene TRBV6-8 combines with J gene TRBJ1-5, with TRBD1 identical over 7 bases. From germline, CDR1 is MNHGY and CDR2 SAAAGT. The V segment lost 7 bases and the J segment 4 bases; nucleotides outside the gene matches: 10. This CDR3 spans 15 amino acids. Written as DNA, the CDR3 is TGTGCCAGCACCCTCAGGGGGGGGAAGAATCAGCCCCAGCATTTT. It specifies CASTLRGGKNQPQHF.

The chain couples TRBV7-3 to TRBJ2-7, with D perhaps matching TRBD1 (5 bases). Trimming pared 5 bases from V and 4 bases from J, leaving 12 bases between. CDR1 SGHTA and CDR2 FQGTGA come from the germline V gene. The CDR3 length is 13 residues. The CDR3: CASSIGHLYEQYF. The CDR3, as DNA: TGTGCCAGCAGCATCGGACACCTATACGAGCAGTACTTC.

This clonotype was picked up many times. The gene calls are TRBV6-1 and TRBJ2-4; D may be TRBD2 (6 bases). The length of the CDR3 is 16 residues. V was shortened by 5 bases and J by 0 bases, with 14 bases between the two germline ends. Germline values: CDR1 MNHNS, CDR2 SASEGT. Here the CDR3 DNA reads TGTGCCAGCAGTTATTCCGGACTACTAGCCAAAAACATTCAGTACTTC. This gives the protein CASSYSGLLAKNIQYF.

The rearrangement uses TRBV7-2 and TRBJ2-7; maybe TRBD2 (5 bases). The J call may be wrong; the DNA end is better matched by TRBJ2-5. Germline V gene sequence: CDR1 SGHTA, CDR2 FQGNSA. The CDR3 loop spans 14 amino acids. CDR3 protein: CASSLRTPGKTQYF. DNA for the CDR3: TGTGCCAGCAGCTTGCGGACTCCCGGAAAGACCCAGTACTTC.

The V gene is TRBV7-3, the J gene TRBJ2-5, with D maybe TRBD2 (6 bases). The DNA end lines up better with TRBJ2-1; the J call may be wrong. CDR1 and CDR2 from the germline V gene are SGHTA and FQGTGA. This CDR3 has 14 residues. Written as DNA, the CDR3 is TGTGCCAGCAGCTTAGGCGGGACTTACAATGAGCAGTTCTTC. This translates into CASSLGGTYNEQFF.

The chain combines TRBV29-1 with TRBJ2-5; TRBD1 matches at 10 bases. From germline, CDR1 is SQVTM and CDR2 ANQGSEA. V dropped 3 bases and J dropped 7; count of bases not matched to a gene: 5. The CDR3 length is 13 residues. This chain's CDR3 is CSVEGQGTGTQYF. The CDR3 DNA sequence: TGCAGCGTTGAGGGACAGGGGACAGGGACCCAGTACTTC.

This clonotype was found a few times. This chain's CDR3 is CASKRTGNTEAFF. The DNA for the CDR3 is TGTGCCAGCAAAAGGACGGGGAACACTGAAGCTTTCTTT. This chain uses TRBV7-6 with TRBJ1-1, with D unresolved. V was cut by 7 bases and J by 1 base, with 10 bases left in between. CDR3 length equals 13 residues. Looked up from germline, CDR1 is SGHVS and CDR2 is FNYEAQ.

The J gene is TRBJ2-1, the V gene TRBV12-3 or TRBV12-4; 11 nucleotides align to TRBD1. The J call may not be correct, given that the DNA end is closer to TRBJ2-7. The CDR3 covers 16 residues. DNA of the CDR3: TGTGCCAGCAGTTTAGGCGGGACAGGGGGGACCTACGAGCAGTACTTC. As protein: CASSLGGTGGTYEQYF.

A word on this clonotype: Without the conserved terminal phenylalanine or tryptophan, this CDR3 likely stems from a read error. Because the CDR3's place on the DNA is in doubt, the DNA is left out and the CDR3 is given as listed by TCRdb. This rearrangement joins TRBV10-3 to TRBJ2-7. The germline V gene encodes CDR1 ENHRY and CDR2 SYGVKD. With termini counted, the CDR3 has 17 amino acids. This CDR3 reads CASTPTASSSYEQYFGS.

This sequence joins TRBV12-3 or TRBV12-4 and TRBJ2-1, with 10 bases lining up with TRBD1. With the DNA end fitting TRBJ2-7 better, the J assignment may be wrong. This CDR3 is 15 amino acids long. The CDR3 DNA follows: TGTGCCAGCAGCGAGACAGGGGGCATATCCTACGAGCAGTACTTC. This translates into CASSETGGISYEQYF.

This clonotype was seen a few times. The chain recombines TRBV7-6 with TRBJ1-1; 7 bases are a match to TRBD1. The CDR3 is made up of 12 amino acids. The germline V gene encodes CDR1 SGHVS and CDR2 FNYEAQ. In DNA form, the CDR3 reads TGTAATGACAGGGAAGGGGACACTGAAGCTTTCTTT. Its protein is CNDREGDTEAFF.

The V call is TRBV6-1, the J call TRBJ2-1, with 8 bases identical to TRBD2. Germline CDR1 and CDR2: MNHNS and SASEGT. Trimming cost V 2 bases and J 2 bases; bases outside gene matches: 2. CDR3 length: 15 residues. The CDR3 reads CASSERSGAYNEQFF. The CDR3 DNA follows: TGTGCCAGCAGTGAACGTAGCGGGGCCTACAATGAGCAGTTCTTC.

The DNA for the CDR3 is TGTGCCACCAGTGTGGGGGGACAGGCCCGCAATGAGCAGTTCTTC. Its translation: CATSVGGQARNEQFF. This chain connects TRBV24-1 to TRBJ2-7, with 8 bases that match TRBD1. The end of the DNA aligns better with TRBJ2-1, so the J call may be wrong. Per the germline V gene, CDR1 is KGHDR and CDR2 is SFDVKD. This CDR3 is 15 amino acids long.

As concerns this clonotype: No conserved phenylalanine or tryptophan is present at the end of the CDR3, so a read error is the likely explanation. The limits of the CDR3 on the DNA are not certain, so only TCRdb's listed CDR3 is given. The J gene is TRBJ2-3, the V gene TRBV7-2; the table's D gene call, TRBD1, was not cross checked with the DNA. The CDR3 length equals 17 residues, ends included. Looked up from germline, CDR1 is SGHTA and CDR2 is FQGNSA. CDR3 loop: CASSLRTGKHNEQFFGP.

Regarding this clonotype: Lacking the conserved final phenylalanine or tryptophan, this CDR3 likely reflects a read error. The limits of the CDR3 on the DNA are not certain, so only TCRdb's listed CDR3 is given. The chain carries TRBV7-9 and TRBJ1-1. CDR1 SEHNR and CDR2 FQNEAQ come from the germline V gene (reference sequence). The CDR3 has 19 amino acids, counting both end residues. CDR3 sequence: CASSHRPLRRATMSSYSGQ.

The chain is built from TRBV12-3 or TRBV12-4 and TRBJ2-3; D is unclear. The CDR3 consists of 14 residues. V was pared by 4 bases and J by 0 bases, with 8 bases between. The CDR3 coding sequence is TGTGCCAGCAGTTGGGCACTCAGCACAGATACGCAGTATTTT. Translation gives CASSWALSTDTQYF.

The J gene is TRBJ2-7, the V gene TRBV12-3 or TRBV12-4; no reliable D call. The closer fit of TRBJ2-5 to the DNA end suggests the J call may be wrong. The CDR3 covers 14 residues. This chain's CDR3 is CASSQANGKETQYF. The DNA of the CDR3 is TGTGCCAGCTCCCAGGCTAACGGAAAAGAGACCCAGTACTTC.

This chain links TRBV7-2 with TRBJ2-3; D gene unclear. Trimming took off 4 bases at V and 0 bases at J, with 14 bases between the two ends. The CDR3 consists of 16 residues. Germline V lookup: CDR1 SGHTA, CDR2 FQGNSA. The CDR3 loop reads CASSSGPTGSTDTQYF. The CDR3 DNA sequence: TGTGCCAGCAGCTCCGGACCAACTGGAAGCACAGATACGCAGTATTTT.

In this sample, this clonotype turned up a few times. J is TRBJ2-1 and V is TRBV11-3; D unclear. The CDR3 totals 15 residues. Germline lookup yields CDR1 SGHNT and CDR2 YENEEA. Trimming removed 1 base from V and 0 bases from J, with 7 bases in between. CDR3 amino acids: CASSLGSSSYNEQFF. Written as DNA, the CDR3 is TGTGCCAGCAGCTTAGGGTCAAGCTCCTACAATGAGCAGTTCTTC.